These T cell receptor beta chains were read from a single sample in a study of T cell responses to AZD1222 COVID-19 vaccine. The method was immunoSEQ multiplex PCR; TCRdb's version includes in-frame clones alone and lacks a portion of them. The repertoire consists of about 140,000 clones, with approximately 92% occurring once and the leading ten covering approximately 1.5%. The sequenced sample was peripheral blood, obtained on day 0 of AZD1222 vaccination. These TCRs come from an adult in good health. CDR3s include the opening cysteine and the closing phenylalanine or tryptophan. The order of the fields is J gene, clone size, V gene, D gene, CDR3 protein, CDR3 DNA. D genes are given only for firm matches. Where a row states a size, it is once, few, many or the class of an expanded clone; other rows omit it.

TRBJ1-1,.,TRBV15,TRBD1,CATSRGQGTLGTEAFF,TGTGCCACCAGCAGAGGACAGGGCACGCTGGGGACTGAAGCTTTCTTT
TRBJ1-6,once,TRBV28,TRBD1,CASSLSGGSPLHF,TGTGCCAGCAGTCTGTCAGGGGGTTCACCCCTCCACTTT
TRBJ1-1,once,TRBV4-1,TRBD1,CASSQEAGGPQRTEAFF,TGCGCCAGCAGCCAAGAGGCAGGGGGGCCCCAAAGGACTGAAGCTTTCTTT
TRBJ1-2,once,TRBV6-1,TRBD1,CASSEALQGRGYTF,TGTGCCAGCAGTGAAGCTTTACAGGGGCGCGGCTACACCTTC
TRBJ2-1,.,TRBV28,.,CASRSYSGSAYNEQFF,TGTGCCAGCAGATCCTATTCAGGGTCCGCCTACAATGAGCAGTTCTTC
TRBJ1-5,.,TRBV6-5,.,CASNDMGNQPQHF,TGTGCCAGCAACGACATGGGAAATCAGCCCCAGCATTTT
TRBJ1-5,few,TRBV6-5,.,CASKHWSRNQPQHF,TGTGCCAGCAAACATTGGTCACGTAATCAGCCCCAGCATTTT
TRBJ1-2,.,TRBV3-1/TRBV3-2,.,CASSRGPFNYGYTF,TGTGCCAGCAGCCGGGGACCCTTCAACTATGGCTACACCTTC
TRBJ1-2,.,TRBV7-8,TRBD1,CASSRGQGATEGYTF,TGTGCCAGCAGCCGAGGACAGGGGGCAACGGAGGGCTACACCTTC
TRBJ1-3,.,TRBV6-5,TRBD1,CASIETGTGNTIYF,TGTGCCAGCATCGAGACAGGGACTGGAAACACCATATATTTT
TRBJ1-5,.,TRBV19,TRBD1,CASMGQLREAYQPQHF,TGTGCCAGTATGGGACAGCTCCGAGAGGCTTATCAGCCCCAGCATTTT
TRBJ1-5,once,TRBV2,.,CASSESQGRGQPQHF,TGTGCCAGCAGTGAGAGTCAGGGAAGGGGTCAGCCCCAGCATTTT
TRBJ1-2,.,TRBV7-2,.,CASSLRNYGYTF,TGTGCCAGCAGCTTGCGGAACTATGGCTACACCTTC